The entry below describes one T cell receptor (beta chain). The antigen is undetermined. The method was immunoSEQ multiplex PCR; TCRdb's version includes in-frame clones alone and lacks a portion of them. Of around 66,000 clones in the sample, 85% were seen once. V was clipped by 4 bases and J by 5 bases, with 14 bases between them. From germline, CDR1 is MNHNY and CDR2 SVGAGI (reference sequence). This CDR3 is 14 amino acids long. This entry belongs to a study of OX40 agonist ivuxolimab in advanced cancers. As for the study in general: Dose-escalation cases comprised hepatocellular carcinoma, melanoma, renal cell or head and neck cancer. Regarding the study as a whole: Antigen specificity remained undetermined for the expanded peripheral T cells. Those patients achieving a partial response at 0.1-3.0 mg/kg showed among the lowest clonal expansion.

Sequences were derived from CD4+ or CD8+ T cells sorted from blood, sampled in a trial of the OX40 agonist ivuxolimab. The V and J genes are TRBV6-6 and TRBJ1-1; D is unresolved. The clonotype comes from an adult with an advanced solid tumor such as melanoma, head and neck, liver or kidney cancer. The CDR3 region is CASSSAPGMTEAFF. The CDR3 bases are TGTGCCAGCAGTTCCGCACCGGGAATGACTGAAGCTTTCTTT.